This entry is about one T cell receptor beta chain. Its antigen is currently unknown. The table came from immunoSEQ multiplex PCR; TCRdb's copy has only in-frame clones and leaves some out. Among tens of thousands of clones listed, around 81% were seen once. The sample originates from a study of T cells in localized non-small cell lung cancer. The germline gives CDR1 SGHTA, CDR2 FQGNSA. Between the trimmed V and J ends, which lost 2 bases and 4 bases, there was a span of 3 bases. This CDR3 comprises 13 residues. Overall study findings and caveats: Median approximately 58 top-100 tumor clones were shared with paired adjacent lung.

The V and J genes are TRBV7-2 and TRBJ2-6; D ambiguous. This clonotype originated in a female donor of 60 years or more with stage I lung adenocarcinoma. Sample: peripheral blood, taken before any cancer treatment. Here the CDR3 DNA reads TGTGCCAGCAGCTTAAGAGGGGCCAACGTCCTGACTTTC. This translates into CASSLRGANVLTF.